Below are 29 T cell receptor beta chains sequenced from a single sample in a study of CD8+CD57+ T cells in acquired aplastic anemia. CDR3 and TCR beta VDJ profiling relied on genomic DNA as the template. Via MiXCR, TCRdb re-called the reads, giving one row per CDR3 protein. The table records 100,000 to 150,000 distinct CDR3 sequences, 48% of them present only once. Input material: sorted CD4+, CD8+, or CD8+CD57+ T cells (not recorded which) from PBMCs. Receptor source: a human donor in good health, serving as a control.

As to this clonotype: This clone may be a read error of a much larger clone one base away. The chain is built from TRBV6-2 or TRBV6-3 and TRBJ1-1, with 7 bases matching TRBD1. Germline CDR1 reads MNHEY; CDR2 reads SVGEGT. The length of the CDR3 is 18 residues. CDR3 loop: CAGSYSRDSPSGNTEAFF. CDR3 sequence (DNA): TGTGCCGGCAGTTACTCAAGGGACAGTCCTAGCGGGAACACTGAAGCTTTCTTT.

This CDR3 is CASSLSGTYYGYTF. The DNA for the CDR3 is TGTGCCAGCAGCTTGAGTGGGACATACTATGGCTACACCTTC. The chain uses TRBV5-6 and TRBJ1-2; D possibly corresponds to TRBD1 (6 bases). The CDR3 length is 14 residues. Deletions cut 1 base from V and 3 bases from J, with 10 bases between. Germline V gene lookup returns CDR1 SGHDT and CDR2 YYEEEE.

The genes are TRBV7-6 and TRBJ2-1; the match to TRBD2 covers 10 bases. The length of the CDR3 is 17 residues. Germline CDR1 reads SGHVS; CDR2 reads FNYEAQ. The V and J ends lost 1 base and 8 bases, in that order; junction bases with no gene match: 11. CDR3 DNA: TGTGCCAGCAGCTTAGGAGCGGGGGGGCTGCCCTGCGATGAGCAGTTCTTC. It codes for CASSLGAGGLPCDEQFF. The variable domain in full, completed from reference TRBV7-6 and TRBJ2-1, reads GAGVSQSPRYKVTKRGQDVALRCDPISGHVSLYWYRQALGQGPEFLTYFNYEAQQDKSGLPNDRFSAERPEGSISTLTIQRTEQRDSAMYRCASSLGAGGLPCDEQFFGPGTRLTVL.

This clonotype was detected only a few times. As DNA, the CDR3 is TGTGCCAGCAGTTGGCGGGGGGAGGGTTACGAGCAGTACTTC. Translating gives CASSWRGEGYEQYF. The rearrangement uses TRBV2 and TRBJ2-7; 8 nucleotides line up with TRBD2. The CDR3 covers 14 residues. The V and J ends lost 5 bases and 4 bases, in that order; junction bases with no gene match: 7. Germline CDR1 and CDR2: SNHLY and FYNNEI.

The chain uses TRBV12-3 or TRBV12-4 and TRBJ1-2; D may be TRBD1 (5 bases). V was shortened by 7 bases and J by 6 bases, with 15 bases between the two germline ends. The CDR3 is 13 residues long. This CDR3 reads CASNWGWGDGYTF. The CDR3 DNA sequence: TGTGCCAGCAATTGGGGTTGGGGGGATGGCTACACCTTC.

The chain joins TRBV20-1 to TRBJ1-3; possibly TRBD1 for D (5 bases). CDR3 length: 14 residues. Germline V gene data show CDR1 as DFQATT and CDR2 as SNEGSKA (reference sequence). The V end was cut by 5 bases, the J end by 0 bases, with 11 bases between. CDR3 loop: CSADQGNSGNTIYF. The CDR3 nucleotides read TGCAGTGCTGACCAGGGCAACTCTGGAAACACCATATATTTT.

The V gene is TRBV10-3, the J gene TRBJ2-3; 8 bases line up with TRBD2. Unmatched junction bases numbered 6, after V lost 5 bases and J lost 5 bases. The CDR3 runs to 14 residues. Germline CDR1 ENHRY, CDR2 SYGVKD. CDR3 DNA: TGTGCCATCAGTCTGGCGGGGGGAGGAGATACGCAGTATTTT. Translating it yields CAISLAGGGDTQYF.

V usage is TRBV10-3 and J usage is TRBJ2-7; 9 bases map to TRBD1. This CDR3 contains 15 residues. Germline values: CDR1 ENHRY, CDR2 SYGVKD. Unmatched junction bases numbered 8, after V lost 6 bases and J lost 2 bases. CDR3 nucleotides: TGTGCCATCAGCCTTGACAGGGGGAGGCCCTACGAGCAGTACTTC. The encoded protein is CAISLDRGRPYEQYF.

This clonotype showed up many times. The genes are TRBV7-9 and TRBJ1-2; perhaps TRBD1 as D (5 bases). With 5 bases removed from V and 1 base from J, the gap between germline ends came to 17 bases. The CDR3 length is 16 residues. The V gene's germline CDR1 is SEHNR and CDR2 FQNEAQ (reference sequence). The CDR3 DNA reads TGTGCCAGCAGCCCCTACAGACAGCTATTTAACTATGGCTACACCTTC. Protein: CASSPYRQLFNYGYTF. The full variable domain, its missing parts supplied by reference TRBV7-9 and TRBJ1-2, is DTGVSQNPRHKITKRGQNVTFRCDPISEHNRLYWYRQTLGQGPEFLTYFQNEAQLEKSRLLSDRFSAERPKGSFSTLEIQRTEQGDSAMYLCASSPYRQLFNYGYTFGSGTRLTVV.

The J gene is TRBJ1-6, the V gene TRBV16; D is uncertain. The CDR3 contains 14 residues. The germline CDR1 and CDR2 sequences are KGHSY and FQNENV. V was shortened by 2 bases and J by 7 bases, with 9 bases between the two germline ends. This chain's CDR3 is CASSQTRNNSPLHF. In DNA, the CDR3 is TGTGCCAGCAGCCAAACCCGGAACAATTCACCCCTCCACTTT.

The chain carries TRBV19 and TRBJ1-6, with a weak D call TRBD1 (5 bases). This CDR3 comprises 14 residues. Per germline, CDR1 LNHDA and CDR2 SQIVND (reference sequence). V dropped 3 bases and J dropped 6 bases, with 9 bases sitting between them. Here the CDR3 reads CASSMGQGNSPLHF. The CDR3, as DNA: TGTGCCAGTAGTATGGGGCAGGGTAATTCACCCCTCCACTTT. Full variable domain (missing parts from reference TRBV19 and TRBJ1-6): DGGITQSPKYLFRKEGQNVTLSCEQNLNHDAMYWYRQDPGQGLRLIYYSQIVNDFQKGDIAEGYSVSREKKESFPLTVTSAQKNPTAFYLCASSMGQGNSPLHFGNGTRLTVT.

The V and J genes are TRBV2 and TRBJ1-6; D is undetermined. CDR1 SNHLY and CDR2 FYNNEI come from the germline V gene. This CDR3 is built from 15 residues. The V end was cut by 7 bases, the J end by 5 bases, with 15 bases between. CDR3 sequence reads: CASIPDGPNNSPLHF. CDR3 bases: TGTGCCAGCATTCCAGACGGACCTAATAATTCACCCCTCCACTTT.

In this sample, this clonotype turned up many times. CDR3 DNA sequence: TGCGCCAGCAGCTTTGGGTCAGGGGCTTCCTCCTACGAGCAGTACTTC. It is translated as CASSFGSGASSYEQYF. This sequence joins TRBV5-1 and TRBJ2-7; the D gene is possibly TRBD1 (6 bases). The length of the CDR3 is 16 residues. V gave up 2 bases and J gave up 0 bases, with 15 bases separating them. The germline CDR1 and CDR2 sequences are SGHRS and YFSETQ.

The chain has TRBV20-1 and TRBJ2-5, with 10 positions matching TRBD1. The CDR3 has 15 amino acids. Germline-derived CDR1 and CDR2 are DFQATT and SNEGSKA (reference sequence). Losses at the gene ends were 4 bases for V and 4 bases for J; bases not matched to a gene: 9. Written as DNA, the CDR3 is TGCAGTGCTACTGTGACAGGGGGCTTTGGAGAGACCCAGTACTTC. Its protein is CSATVTGGFGETQYF.

The chain joins TRBV2 to TRBJ2-7; tentatively, D is TRBD2 (6 bases). The tail of the sequence fits TRBJ2-1 better, so the J call may be wrong. CDR1 SNHLY and CDR2 FYNNEI come from the germline V gene. The CDR3 runs 11 residues. The CDR3 protein is CASRTRGEQFF. The CDR3 region has the DNA TGTGCCAGCAGGACTAGGGGTGAGCAGTTCTTC.

In this sample, this clonotype turned up many times. This rearrangement joins TRBV6-2 or TRBV6-3 to TRBJ2-1, with D possibly matching TRBD1 (5 bases). The germline gives CDR1 MNHEY, CDR2 SVGEGT. V lost 8 bases and J 11 bases, leaving 13 bases between the germline ends. The CDR3 loop spans 11 amino acids. The CDR3 coding sequence is TGTGCCAGCGGTTTAGGGGTTCAGCAGTTCTTC. Protein sequence: CASGLGVQQFF.

Points on this clonotype: This may be a read error: a much more frequent sequence differs by one nucleotide. The chain links TRBV6-1 to TRBJ1-5; D perhaps matches TRBD1 (5 bases). The germline V gene encodes CDR1 MNHNS and CDR2 SASEGT. The CDR3 covers 15 residues. The CDR3: CAGREDGRSNQPQHF. The CDR3 nucleotides are TGTGCCGGCAGGGAGGATGGTAGAAGCAATCAGCCCCAGCATTTT.

The chain recombines TRBV11-2 with TRBJ2-1; 13 nucleotides line up with TRBD2. The CDR3 length is 17 residues. CDR1 and CDR2 from the germline V gene are SGHAT and FQNNGV. The ends lost 4 bases at V and 8 bases at J; junction bases unmatched: 11. This chain's CDR3 is CASSSTKTSGGAHEQFF. CDR3 sequence (DNA): TGTGCCAGCAGCTCCACAAAAACTAGCGGGGGGGCACATGAGCAGTTCTTC.

Details on this clonotype: A much larger clone differs from this one at a single base, so this may be a read error. The gene calls are TRBV12-3 or TRBV12-4 and TRBJ1-5, with 8 nucleotides matching TRBD1. The CDR3 has 14 residues. The DNA of the CDR3 is TGTGCCAGCAACCAGGGGGCTAGCAATCAGCCCCGGCATTTT. Protein product: CASNQGASNQPRHF.

As concerns this clonotype: A much bigger clone sits one base away, suggesting this may be a read error. The chain employs TRBV7-4 and TRBJ2-1; TRBD2 might be the D (6 bases). The V gene lost 5 bases and the J gene lost 6 bases, with 20 bases spanning the gap. The CDR3 contains 16 residues. Per germline, CDR1 SGHVT and CDR2 SQSDAQ. The CDR3 reads CASSQNGGLARNEQFF. CDR3 nucleotide sequence: TGTGCCAGCAGCCAAAATGGGGGGTTGGCACGCAATGAGCAGTTCTTC.

This clonotype was observed a handful of times. The chain's CDR3 is CASSRGPLEQFF. In DNA, the CDR3 is TGTGCCAGCAGTAGGGGCCCCCTGGAGCAGTTCTTC. V is TRBV6-2 or TRBV6-3 and J is TRBJ2-1, with D maybe TRBD1 (5 bases). Trimming removed 5 bases from V and 10 bases from J, with 12 bases in between. CDR3 length: 12 amino acids. Germline CDR1 MNHEY, CDR2 SVGEGT.

The count of this clonotype is one. The chain uses TRBV29-1 and TRBJ2-7, with D perhaps TRBD2 (5 bases). Trimming took 5 bases from V and 0 from J, leaving 14 bases between them. CDR1 and CDR2 from the germline V gene are SQVTM and ANQGSEA. CDR3 size: 14 residues. CDR3 loop: CSVRGSLSSYEQYF. Written as DNA, the CDR3 is TGCAGCGTTCGAGGGAGCCTTAGCTCCTACGAGCAGTACTTC.

This clonotype has more than one count but fewer than ten. The chain has TRBV18 and TRBJ1-4; the match to TRBD1 covers 7 bases. The V gene end was trimmed by 0 bases and the J gene end by 0 bases; junction bases not matched to a gene: 10. Germline CDR1 is KGHSH and CDR2 is LQKENI. This CDR3 region has 19 residues. CDR3 bases: TGTGCCAGCTCACCACCCCGACAGGGTGTTGTCTCAACTAATGAAAAACTGTTTTTT. Amino acid sequence: CASSPPRQGVVSTNEKLFF.

The chain couples TRBV7-3 to TRBJ2-3, with D possibly matching TRBD2 (6 bases). This CDR3 is 15 amino acids long. The germline V gene has CDR1 SGHTA and CDR2 FQGTGA. Trimming left V 4 bases short and J 3 bases short, with 14 bases between. Here the CDR3 DNA reads TGTGCCAGCAGCTCCCAGGCGGGGAAGACAGATACGCAGTATTTT. Translating it yields CASSSQAGKTDTQYF.

This chain joins TRBV6-1 and TRBJ1-4; TRBD1 matches at 9 bases. Trimming at V came to 6 bases and at J to 7 bases, leaving 6 bases not matched to a gene. CDR3 length: 14 residues. The germline CDR1 and CDR2 sequences are MNHNS and SASEGT. The CDR3 region is CASRRDRVIEKLFF. CDR3 in DNA: TGTGCCAGCAGAAGGGACAGGGTCATTGAAAAACTGTTTTTT.

This chain links TRBV7-2 with TRBJ2-1; D might be TRBD2 (5 bases). Germline CDR1 is SGHTA and CDR2 is FQGNSA. Trimming took 6 bases from V and 10 from J, leaving 10 bases between them. This CDR3 contains 11 residues. The chain's CDR3 is CASRPREEQFF. For the CDR3, the DNA is TGTGCCAGCAGACCGAGGGAGGAGCAGTTCTTC.

The genes are TRBV15 and TRBJ1-1; no clear D. V lost 1 base, J lost 2 bases, and 5 bases lay in between. This CDR3 region has 13 residues. Germline V lookup: CDR1 LNHNV, CDR2 YYDKDF (reference sequence). The CDR3: CATSRGRNTEAFF. DNA of the CDR3: TGTGCCACCAGCAGAGGACGTAACACTGAAGCTTTCTTT.

This chain connects TRBV27 to TRBJ1-1; no reliable D call. Germline lookup yields CDR1 MNHEY and CDR2 SMNVEV (reference sequence). Deletions cut 3 bases from V and 1 base from J, with 12 bases between. The CDR3 has 15 amino acids. The CDR3 DNA sequence: TGTGCCAGCAGTTTTAACCCCGACCGGAACACTGAAGCTTTCTTT. Translated, it gives CASSFNPDRNTEAFF.

Of note for this clonotype: Since a much larger clone is just one base distant, this may be a read error. The chain joins TRBV3-1 to TRBJ1-2; 8 bases match TRBD1. Trimming removed 4 bases from V and 8 bases from J; junction bases left unmatched: 6. The V gene's germline CDR1 is LGHDT and CDR2 YNNKEL (reference sequence). The length of the CDR3 is 13 residues. The CDR3 sequence is CASSRTGIGGYTF. The CDR3, as DNA: TGTGCCAGCAGCCGGACAGGGATCGGCGGCTACACCTTC.